This T cell receptor beta chain derives from a study of T cell responses to AZD1222 COVID-19 vaccine. On this clone: What it binds is not known.

This CDR3 has 16 amino acids. Per the germline V gene, CDR1 is LGHDT and CDR2 is YNNKEL (reference sequence). The V gene lost 4 bases and the J gene lost 4 bases, with 19 bases spanning the gap. The data were produced by immunoSEQ multiplex PCR, yet TCRdb's version contains in-frame clones alone and is incomplete. The sample carries more than 95,000 clones, more than 75% recorded once. General study findings and limits: Only a handful of AZD1222 recipients tested seropositive at baseline. Dominant CD4 TCR responses targeted spike regions 160-218 and 743-854. The donors showed a predominance of white British ancestry and of females, with possible underestimation of clonal diversity. Repertoires in all cases were sampled only once the peak T cell response had passed.

The source material was peripheral blood, sampled on day 0 of AZD1222 vaccination. This TCR was sampled from an adult in good health. This chain joins TRBV3-1 (or the pseudogene TRBV3-2) and TRBJ1-2; D may be TRBD1 (5 bases). The CDR3 loop reads CASSPYRQQYGYGYTF. The CDR3 nucleotides read TGTGCCAGCAGCCCGTATCGACAGCAATACGGCTATGGCTACACCTTC.